This T cell receptor beta chain was profiled in a study of vaccination and CD4 T cells after COVID-19 (dated by TCRdb to about 2022). For context, the study as a whole: Every convalescent patient had a positive nasal swab PCR test for SARS-CoV-2, with mild disease in nine patients and severe disease in one. In the convalescent cohort there were six males and four females, among whom were two Hispanic individuals, seven Caucasians, two Asians and one multiracial person. Participants received two doses of either the Pfizer-BioNTech BNT162b2 vaccine (n=8) or the Moderna mRNA-1273 vaccine (n=2). Post-COVID blood samples from convalescent patients were collected a median of 101 days after diagnosis, with a range of about 35 to 180 days. Post-vaccine blood samples were collected a median of approximately 77 days after the second vaccine dose, ranging from roughly 12 to 241 days. Culture stimuli were overlapping spike peptide pools from SARS-CoV-2 and from the common cold coronaviruses HCoV-NL63, HCoV-OC43 and HCoV-229E. Control cultures used a CEFX viral epitope pool as positive control, an HIV-1 Nef peptide pool as negative control, or no peptide. The spike-specific CD4+ TCR repertoire was compared before and after mRNA vaccination in around ten COVID-19 convalescent patients and a handful of infection-naive healthy vaccine recipients.

A remark on this clonotype: This receptor's antigen is unknown. The input lacks base qualities; no much larger clone sits a single base away.

The intended sense of this specimen's treatment or condition label: approximately 9-day PBMC culture with coronavirus spike peptide pools or control peptides (ViraFEST assay). The ViraFEST assay was used in the study, in which antigen-specific T cells were expanded with peptide pools and expanded clonotypes were subsequently identified by TCR sequencing. The positive SARS-CoV-2 PCR tests of the convalescent patients were dated from March to December 2020, before the Alpha, Beta and Delta variants emerged in the United States. Each well held 2 million to 2.5 million PBMCs cultured with around 10 ug/ml peptide pools in IMDM containing around 5.5% human AB serum and around 10 IU/ml IL-2. On days 3 and 7, half of the culture medium was replaced with fresh IL-2-containing medium. After 10 days of culture, CD4+ T cells were isolated by negative selection with the EasySep CD4+ T cell isolation kit. Ficoll-Paque Plus gradient centrifugation was used to isolate PBMCs from whole blood, and the isolated PBMCs were then either used fresh or cryopreserved at -140C. In general, triplicate wells were set up for every culture condition.

Study-wide findings and limitations: Of the vaccine-specific clones in convalescent patients, 304 of 307, or nearly all, reacted only to SARS-CoV-2 spike and did not cross-react with common cold coronaviruses. Only a relatively small number of convalescent patients were included in the study, and early timepoints following natural infection were not analyzed. Among convalescent patients, a median roughly 90% of the SARS-CoV-2-reactive clones seen after vaccination appeared only after vaccination, which suggests priming specific to the vaccine. The median number of SARS-CoV-2-reactive clonotypes rose from roughly 20 after infection to roughly 38 after vaccination, but the change was not significant.

V loses 5 bases, J loses 6 bases, and the germline ends lie 20 bases apart. The CDR3, cysteine through phenylalanine, is 16 amino acids long. The read is trimmed to its CDR3 DNA, 48 bases read in frame from base 1. CDR1 MDHEN and CDR2 SYDVKM were looked up in the germline V gene. Library preparation used PCR. DNA from cultured CD4+ T cells was subjected to TCR sequencing with the Oncomine TCR Beta short-read assay at the Johns Hopkins FTIC core. The QIAamp micro DNA kit was used to extract genomic DNA from the cultured CD4+ T cells. Oncomine TCR Beta libraries from cultured CD4+ T cells were pooled using unique dual indexes and sequenced on an Illumina iSeq 100. Per the original workflow: Non-productive sequences were removed, and CDR3s that did not start with C, did not end with F or W, or were shorter than 7 amino acids were discarded. The MANAFEST web application was used to identify antigen-specific clonotypes by comparing peptide-stimulated wells against reference wells and other culture wells. Positive clones required FDR below 0.05, an odds ratio above 5, and productive frequency above 0.1% in at least two of three replicate wells. Cross-reactive clonotypes were defined as significantly expanded in both SARS-CoV-2 spike wells and at least one common cold coronavirus spike condition. Using R version 3.6.1, CDR3 homology was evaluated through Levenshtein distances (stringdist) along with unrooted phylogenetic trees (ape). In TCRdb, the public reads were trimmed at Q25 with fastp and aligned with MiXCR, with productive beta chains retained. Merged by CDR3 protein, the rows form single entries marked with the most common genes and DNA. The V and J calls, along with clone size, are taken from TCRdb and not from the paper's own processing. For this sample the table gives more than 6,500 distinct CDR3 sequences, of which 60% to 70% were detected only once. The ten top clones hold under 20% of the sample.

This TCR was sampled from a human donor who had recovered from COVID-19. The V and J segments used are TRBV28 and TRBJ1-3; too little of a D gene remains to name it. The sequencing sample was made of CD4+ T cells from blood, cultured in vitro. The sequence in DNA is TGTGCCAGCAGTCCCCCGTTTAGGGCGAACACAAACACCATATATTTT. It translates as CASSPPFRANTNTIYF.